This is a list of T cell receptor beta chains from one sample in a study of post-analysis software for immune sequencing data. Using its own MiXCR run on the PCR reads, TCRdb lists one record per CDR3 protein. The sample lists about half a million distinct CDR3 sequences; under 55% were seen once. Material for sequencing was blood. These receptor sequences come from a girl between 10 and 17 years old with multiple sclerosis. Both conserved end residues are part of each CDR3. Rows may omit the clone size; those that give it use once, few, many or a size class.

clone_size,j_call,v_call,cdr3_aa
.,TRBJ2-1,TRBV7-2,CASSLGGTRYEQFF
.,TRBJ2-1,TRBV27,CASSVVTSGSGGSYNEQFF
.,TRBJ1-6,TRBV4-1,CASRPGQGGNSPLHF
.,TRBJ2-1,TRBV5-1,CASSTGTGQSYNEQFF
few,TRBJ2-3,TRBV27,CASSLRLAGGNTQYF
.,TRBJ1-1,TRBV6-1,CASREQGARNTEAFF
.,TRBJ2-1,TRBV7-3,CASSFAGGNNEQFF
few,TRBJ2-1,TRBV13,CASRFSYNEQFF
.,TRBJ1-2,TRBV24-1,CATSGSGNGYTF
.,TRBJ2-5,TRBV25-1,CASSETGPKYF
few,TRBJ2-1,TRBV6-1,CASSGLSGGRNEQFF
.,TRBJ2-1,TRBV6-2/TRBV6-3,CASSYPSTLPGNEQFF
.,TRBJ1-5,TRBV12-3/TRBV12-4,CASSPGFSNQPQHF
.,TRBJ2-4,TRBV3-1,CASSQADTANNEQYF
few,TRBJ1-1,TRBV20-1,CSARPPQGNTEAFF
.,TRBJ2-7,TRBV29-1,CSVTGDVVYEQYF
few,TRBJ2-7,TRBV10-3,CTISRFSGSSYEQYF